This record covers a single T cell receptor (beta chain). This sample is drawn from a study of blood T cell repertoires in COVID-19. Study summary: In each case, the material was cDNA or gDNA derived from T cells, B-cell-depleted T cells, or PBMCs.

Measured with immunoSEQ multiplex PCR; TCRdb has only the in-frame clones, and not every one. The sample has under 85,000 clones, 83% seen once. The receptor comes from a man under 40 with COVID-19, enrolled during active disease. The material sequenced was peripheral blood.

The DNA of the CDR3 is TGTGCCAGCAGCCAAGAAGTAGACAGGGGGAATTCACCCCTCCACTTT. Its protein is CASSQEVDRGNSPLHF. This chain uses TRBV4-2 with TRBJ1-6; TRBD1 agrees at 9 bases. After removal of 0 bases from V and 7 bases from J, the junction contained 4 bases not matched to a gene. Germline CDR1 reads LGHNA; CDR2 reads YNFKEQ. CDR3 length equals 16 residues.